This TCR beta chain came from a study of control samples from healthy donors and cancer patients. The data were produced by immunoSEQ multiplex PCR, yet TCRdb's version contains in-frame clones alone and is incomplete. The data show under 80,000 clones, with less than 95% seen just once and roughly 3% held by the top ten. Trimming shortened V by 3 bases and J by 7 bases, and 7 bases separated the two germline ends. In germline, CDR1 is SGHTA, CDR2 FQGTGA. CDR3 length: 12 residues. A single count supports this clone. This chain uses TRBV7-3 with TRBJ1-5; no reliable D call. Sequenced sample: blood. The clonotype comes from a woman aged 25 to 45 in good health. CDR3 region: CASSLPGQPQHF. DNA for the CDR3: TGTGCCAGCAGCTTGCCGGGGCAGCCCCAGCATTTT.